Below are 14 T cell receptor beta chains sequenced from a single sample in a study of blood T cell repertoires in COVID-19. TCRdb's copy holds only in-frame clones and misses some; the assay was immunoSEQ multiplex PCR. The sample has about 260,000 clones; 88% are singletons. The sequenced material came from peripheral blood. These receptors came from a human donor in a cohort sampled during active COVID-19.

The CDR3 is CASLHWGGSGNTIYF. CDR3 in DNA: TGTGCCAGCCTCCACTGGGGGGGCTCTGGAAACACCATATATTTT. The chain carries TRBV6-6 and TRBJ1-3, with D possibly TRBD1 on 5 matching bases. CDR3 length: 15 residues. Germline CDR1 is MNHNY and CDR2 is SVGAGI (reference sequence). The V gene lost 8 bases and the J gene lost 0 bases, with 14 bases spanning the gap.

The V gene is TRBV24-1, the J gene TRBJ1-3, with a possible D match to TRBD1 (6 bases). V was trimmed by 7 bases and J by 0 bases, leaving 12 bases between them. CDR1 and CDR2 from the germline V gene are KGHDR and SFDVKD. CDR3 length: 15 residues. CDR3 nucleotide sequence: TGTGCCACCAGGGGACACGAGAGCTCTGGAAACACCATATATTTT. This encodes CATRGHESSGNTIYF.

This clone was seen just once. This rearrangement joins TRBV6-5 to TRBJ1-2; TRBD1 aligns across 7 bases. Per the germline V gene, CDR1 is MNHEY and CDR2 is SVGAGI. The junction had 5 bases not matched to a gene; V was cut back by 6 bases and J by 7 bases. There are 12 residues in the CDR3. CDR3 nucleotide sequence: TGTGCCAGCAGGTTGACAGGGTCTGGCTACACCTTC. Amino acid sequence: CASRLTGSGYTF.

The sample holds one count of this clone. The gene calls are TRBV18 and TRBJ2-7; 7 nucleotides match TRBD2. V was pared by 6 bases and J by 2 bases, with 7 bases of the junction left unmatched. Germline lookup yields CDR1 KGHSH and CDR2 LQKENI. The CDR3 contains 14 residues. DNA of the CDR3: TGTGCCAGCTCTTCCGAGGGAGGGACCTACGAGCAGTACTTC. Residues: CASSSEGGTYEQYF.

The chain links TRBV3-1 (or the pseudogene TRBV3-2) to TRBJ1-2; D gene ambiguous. Deletions cut 4 bases from V and 6 bases from J, with 15 bases between. Per germline, CDR1 LGHDT and CDR2 YNNKEL (reference sequence). This CDR3 has 14 amino acids. The CDR3 here is CASSPLAGKDGYTF. CDR3 nucleotides: TGTGCCAGCAGCCCACTTGCGGGAAAGGATGGCTACACCTTC.

The chain has TRBV5-8 and TRBJ1-6; 7 bases match TRBD1. Germline V lookup: CDR1 SGHTS, CDR2 YDEGEE. This CDR3 is built from 15 residues. Unmatched junction bases numbered 3, after V lost 0 bases and J lost 6 bases. The chain's CDR3 is CASSLGGGSNSPLHF. Written as DNA, the CDR3 is TGTGCCAGCAGCTTGGGAGGGGGCTCTAATTCACCCCTCCACTTT. The full variable domain, with the rest looked up from reference TRBV5-8 and TRBJ1-6, is EAGVTQSPTHLIKTRGQQATLRCSPISGHTSVYWYQQALGLGLQFLLWYDEGEERNRGNFPPRFSGRQFPNYSSELNVNALELEDSALYLCASSLGGGSNSPLHFGNGTRLTVT.

The CDR3 region has the DNA TGTGCCAGCAGTCAGTGGGACAGGGGCGCCTACACCTTC. Translating it yields CASSQWDRGAYTF. The genes are TRBV6-5 and TRBJ1-2, with TRBD1 identical over 10 bases. The CDR3 has 13 residues. V shed 5 bases, J shed 10 bases, and the junction held 7 bases outside the gene matches. Germline V lookup: CDR1 MNHEY, CDR2 SVGAGI.

This rearrangement joins TRBV6-1 to TRBJ1-2, with 9 bases matching TRBD1. The length of the CDR3 is 15 residues. J gave up 6 bases and V 0 bases, and 5 bases lay outside the gene matches. The germline CDR1 and CDR2 sequences are MNHNS and SASEGT. DNA for the CDR3: TGTGCCAGCAGTGAAGCGCTGGACAGGGGACATGGCTACACCTTC. Its protein product is CASSEALDRGHGYTF.

The chain carries TRBV7-9 and TRBJ1-1; 9 bases map to TRBD1. V shed 1 base and J 3 bases; nucleotides not matched to a gene: 3. The length of the CDR3 is 15 residues. The V gene's germline CDR1 is SEHNR and CDR2 FQNEAQ (reference sequence). The CDR3 loop reads CASSLGDRDDTEAFF. The CDR3 DNA sequence: TGTGCCAGCAGCTTAGGGGACAGGGATGACACTGAAGCTTTCTTT.

The chain employs TRBV3-1 (or the pseudogene TRBV3-2) and TRBJ1-5; D uncertain. Germline CDR1 reads LGHDT; CDR2 reads YNNKEL (reference sequence). V was trimmed by 3 bases and J by 2 bases, leaving 5 bases between them. The CDR3 runs 13 residues. The CDR3 protein is CASSHPGNQPQHF. The CDR3 DNA reads as TGTGCCAGCAGCCACCCCGGCAATCAGCCCCAGCATTTT.

The chain joins TRBV12-3 or TRBV12-4 to TRBJ2-7, with 7 bases fitting TRBD1. The CDR3 consists of 12 residues. The junction had 3 bases not matched to a gene; V was cut back by 5 bases and J by 5 bases. The CDR3 nucleotides read TGTGCCAGCAGTCTGACAGGGAACGAGCAGTACTTC. Amino acid sequence: CASSLTGNEQYF.

V usage is TRBV9 and J usage is TRBJ1-2; no clear D. Germline V lookup: CDR1 SGDLS, CDR2 YYNGEE. The CDR3 length is 14 residues. Deletions cut 0 bases from V and 8 bases from J, with 14 bases between. The CDR3 here is CASSVGAGRTGYTF. CDR3 nucleotides: TGTGCCAGCAGCGTAGGGGCGGGGAGGACGGGCTACACCTTC.

The chain uses TRBV7-2 and TRBJ2-7, with D perhaps matching TRBD2 (7 bases). With 5 bases removed from V and 3 bases from J, the gap between germline ends came to 17 bases. CDR3 size: 15 residues. Germline V CDR1 and CDR2: SGHTA, FQGNSA. The CDR3 reads CASSPTGGGHYEQYF. In nucleotides, the CDR3 is TGTGCCAGCAGCCCAACAGGCGGGGGACACTACGAGCAGTACTTC.

This clone was seen more than once but under ten times. This chain connects TRBV7-9 to TRBJ2-7; weak D call: TRBD2 (5 bases). V was clipped by 1 base and J by 7 bases, with 11 bases between them. The CDR3 covers 13 residues. Germline-derived CDR1 and CDR2 are SEHNR and FQNEAQ (reference sequence). For the CDR3, the DNA is TGTGCCAGCAGCTTAGTAGGCCTAGCTGAGCAGTACTTC. Translated: CASSLVGLAEQYF.